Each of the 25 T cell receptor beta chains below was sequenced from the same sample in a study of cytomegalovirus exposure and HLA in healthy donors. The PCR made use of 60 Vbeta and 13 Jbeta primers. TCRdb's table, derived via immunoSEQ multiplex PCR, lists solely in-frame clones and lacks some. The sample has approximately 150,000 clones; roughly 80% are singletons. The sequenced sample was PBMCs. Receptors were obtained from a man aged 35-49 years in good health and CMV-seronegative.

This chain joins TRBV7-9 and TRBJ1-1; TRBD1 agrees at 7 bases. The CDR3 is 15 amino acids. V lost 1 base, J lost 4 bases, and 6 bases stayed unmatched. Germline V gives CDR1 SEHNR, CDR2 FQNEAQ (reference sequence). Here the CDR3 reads CASSLDVTGSTEAFF. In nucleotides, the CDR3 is TGTGCCAGCAGCTTAGATGTGACAGGGTCCACTGAAGCTTTCTTT.

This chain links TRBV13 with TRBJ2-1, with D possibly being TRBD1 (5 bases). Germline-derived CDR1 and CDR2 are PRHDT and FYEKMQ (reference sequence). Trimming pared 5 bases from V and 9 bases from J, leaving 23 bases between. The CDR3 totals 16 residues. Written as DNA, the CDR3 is TGTGCCAGCAGCCCCGGCGGCAGTCAGGGATTGGGTGAGCAGTTCTTC. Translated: CASSPGGSQGLGEQFF.

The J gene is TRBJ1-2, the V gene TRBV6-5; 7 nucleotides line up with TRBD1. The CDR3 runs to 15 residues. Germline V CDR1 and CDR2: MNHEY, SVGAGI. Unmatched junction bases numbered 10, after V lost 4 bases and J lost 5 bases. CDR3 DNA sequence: TGTGCCAGCAGTTCCGCCACAGGGGTTCAGTATGGCTACACCTTC. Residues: CASSSATGVQYGYTF.

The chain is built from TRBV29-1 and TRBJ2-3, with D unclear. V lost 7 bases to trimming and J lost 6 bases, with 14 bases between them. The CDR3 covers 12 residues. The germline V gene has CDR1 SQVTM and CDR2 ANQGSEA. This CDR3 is CSGTIIGDTQYF. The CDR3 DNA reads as TGCAGCGGAACTATTATCGGGGATACGCAGTATTTT.

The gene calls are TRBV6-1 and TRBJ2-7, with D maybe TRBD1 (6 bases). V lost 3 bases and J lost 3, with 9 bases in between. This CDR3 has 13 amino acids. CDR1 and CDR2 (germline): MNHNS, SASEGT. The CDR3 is CASSESRGYEQYF. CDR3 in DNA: TGTGCCAGCAGTGAGTCCAGGGGCTACGAGCAGTACTTC.

CDR3: CASNLGQGLDTEAFF. The CDR3 nucleotides are TGTGCCAGCAACTTGGGACAGGGATTAGACACTGAAGCTTTCTTT. V usage is TRBV7-9 and J usage is TRBJ1-1, with 9 positions matching TRBD1. V shed 7 bases, J shed 3 bases, and the junction held 9 bases outside the gene matches. Germline V gene lookup returns CDR1 SEHNR and CDR2 FQNEAQ (reference sequence). This CDR3 has 15 residues. Using reference TRBV7-9 and TRBJ1-1 for the parts outside the CDR3, the full variable domain is DTGVSQNPRHKITKRGQNVTFRCDPISEHNRLYWYRQTLGQGPEFLTYFQNEAQLEKSRLLSDRFSAERPKGSFSTLEIQRTEQGDSAMYLCASNLGQGLDTEAFFGQGTRLTVV.

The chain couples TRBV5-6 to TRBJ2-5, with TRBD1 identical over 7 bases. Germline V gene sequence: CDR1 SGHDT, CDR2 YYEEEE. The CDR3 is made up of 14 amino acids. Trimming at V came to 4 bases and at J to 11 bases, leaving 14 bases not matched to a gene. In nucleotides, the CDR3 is TGTGCCAGCAGCACGAAATCAGGGGGTTATGAGCAGTACTTC. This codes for CASSTKSGGYEQYF.

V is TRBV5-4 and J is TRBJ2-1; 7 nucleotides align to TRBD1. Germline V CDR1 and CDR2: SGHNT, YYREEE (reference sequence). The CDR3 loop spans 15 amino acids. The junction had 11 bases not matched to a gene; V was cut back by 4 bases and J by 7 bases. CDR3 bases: TGTGCCAGCAGCATCCCCGGGACAGCCTTAAATGAGCAGTTCTTC. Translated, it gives CASSIPGTALNEQFF.

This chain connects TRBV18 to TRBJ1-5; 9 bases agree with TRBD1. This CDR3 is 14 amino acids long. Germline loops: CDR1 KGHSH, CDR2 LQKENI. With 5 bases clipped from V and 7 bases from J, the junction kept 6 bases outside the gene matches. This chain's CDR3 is CASSATGGWQPQHF. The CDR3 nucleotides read TGTGCCAGCTCAGCAACAGGGGGCTGGCAGCCCCAGCATTTT.

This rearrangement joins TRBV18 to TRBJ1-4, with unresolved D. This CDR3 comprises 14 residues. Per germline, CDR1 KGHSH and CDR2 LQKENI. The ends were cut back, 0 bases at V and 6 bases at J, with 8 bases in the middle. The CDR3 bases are TGTGCCAGCTCACCACCCTCCCCCGATGAAAAACTGTTTTTT. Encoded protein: CASSPPSPDEKLFF.

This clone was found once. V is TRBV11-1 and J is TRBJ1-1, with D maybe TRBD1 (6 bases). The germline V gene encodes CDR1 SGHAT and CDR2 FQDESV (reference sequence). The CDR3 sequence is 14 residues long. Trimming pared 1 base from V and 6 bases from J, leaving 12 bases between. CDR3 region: CASSLGLRGSEAFF. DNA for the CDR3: TGTGCCAGCAGCTTAGGGCTCAGGGGCTCTGAAGCTTTCTTT. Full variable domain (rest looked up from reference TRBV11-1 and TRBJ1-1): EAEVAQSPRYKITEKSQAVAFWCDPISGHATLYWYRQILGQGPELLVQFQDESVVDDSQLPKDRFSAERLKGVDSTLKIQPAELGDSAMYLCASSLGLRGSEAFFGQGTRLTVV.

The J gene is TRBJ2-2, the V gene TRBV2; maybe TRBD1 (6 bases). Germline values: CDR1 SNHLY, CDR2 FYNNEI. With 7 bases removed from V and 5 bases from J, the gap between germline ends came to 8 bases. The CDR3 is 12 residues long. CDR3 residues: CASTGQTGELFF. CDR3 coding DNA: TGTGCCAGCACCGGACAGACCGGGGAGCTGTTTTTT.

CDR3 sequence (DNA): TGTGCCAGCAGCCCCAGCCGGGCCATCAGCGGTGAGCAGTTCTTC. It codes for CASSPSRAISGEQFF. V usage is TRBV7-3 and J usage is TRBJ2-1, with D possibly being TRBD2 (5 bases). Germline V lookup: CDR1 SGHTA, CDR2 FQGTGA. This CDR3 is 15 amino acids long. V lost 5 bases to trimming and J lost 9 bases, with 20 bases between them.

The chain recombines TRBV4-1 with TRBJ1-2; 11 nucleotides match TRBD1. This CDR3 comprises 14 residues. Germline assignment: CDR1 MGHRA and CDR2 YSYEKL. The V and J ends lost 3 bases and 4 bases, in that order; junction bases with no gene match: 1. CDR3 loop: CASSHGQGAYGYTF. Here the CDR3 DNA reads TGCGCCAGCAGCCACGGACAGGGGGCCTATGGCTACACCTTC.

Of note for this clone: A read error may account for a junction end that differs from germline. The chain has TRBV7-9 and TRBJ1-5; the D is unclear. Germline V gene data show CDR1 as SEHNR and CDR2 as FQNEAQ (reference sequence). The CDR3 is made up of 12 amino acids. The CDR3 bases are TGTTCCAGCAGCTTAGGGCCCGAGCCCCAGCATTTT. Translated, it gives CSSSLGPEPQHF.

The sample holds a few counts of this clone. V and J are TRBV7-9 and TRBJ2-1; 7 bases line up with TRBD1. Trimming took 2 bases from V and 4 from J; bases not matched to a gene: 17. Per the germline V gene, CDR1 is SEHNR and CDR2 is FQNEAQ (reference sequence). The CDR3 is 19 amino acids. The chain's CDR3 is CASSLPLTGKPEEYNEQFF. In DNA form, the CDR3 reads TGTGCCAGCAGCTTACCCTTGACAGGGAAGCCCGAAGAATACAATGAGCAGTTCTTC.

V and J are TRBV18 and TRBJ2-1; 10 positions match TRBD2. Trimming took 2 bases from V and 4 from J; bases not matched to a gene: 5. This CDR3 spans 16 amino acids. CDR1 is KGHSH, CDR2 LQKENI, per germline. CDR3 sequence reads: CASSPRGLAAYNEQFF. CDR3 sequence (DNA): TGTGCCAGCTCACCAAGAGGACTAGCGGCTTACAATGAGCAGTTCTTC.

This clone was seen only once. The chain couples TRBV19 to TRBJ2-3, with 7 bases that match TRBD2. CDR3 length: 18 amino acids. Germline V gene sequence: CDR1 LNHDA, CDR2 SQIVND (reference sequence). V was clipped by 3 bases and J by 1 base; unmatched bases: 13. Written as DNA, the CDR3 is TGTGCCAGTAGTATCGGATGGACTAGAGGGTTAGGCACAGATACGCAGTATTTT. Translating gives CASSIGWTRGLGTDTQYF.

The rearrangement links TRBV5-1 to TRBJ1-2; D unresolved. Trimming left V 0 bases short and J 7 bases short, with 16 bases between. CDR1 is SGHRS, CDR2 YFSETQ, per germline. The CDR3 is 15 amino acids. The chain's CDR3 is CASSLAGVGDSGYTF. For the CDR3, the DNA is TGCGCCAGCAGCTTGGCCGGGGTCGGAGATAGTGGCTACACCTTC. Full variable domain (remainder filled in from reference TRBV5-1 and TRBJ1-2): KAGVTQTPRYLIKTRGQQVTLSCSPISGHRSVSWYQQTPGQGLQFLFEYFSETQRNKGNFPGRFSGRQFSNSRSEMNVSTLELGDSALYLCASSLAGVGDSGYTFGSGTRLTVV.

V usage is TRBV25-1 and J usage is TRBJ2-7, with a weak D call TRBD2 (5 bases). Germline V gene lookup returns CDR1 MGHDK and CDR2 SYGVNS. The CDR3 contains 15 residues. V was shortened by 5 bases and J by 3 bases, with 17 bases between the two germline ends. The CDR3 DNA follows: TGTGCCAGCAGTACCCTGAGGGCTCCGAGCTACGAGCAGTACTTC. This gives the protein CASSTLRAPSYEQYF.

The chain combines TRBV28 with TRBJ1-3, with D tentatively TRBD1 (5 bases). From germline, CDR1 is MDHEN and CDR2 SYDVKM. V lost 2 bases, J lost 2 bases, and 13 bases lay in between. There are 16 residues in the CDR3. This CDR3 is CASSLQPGGAGNTIYF. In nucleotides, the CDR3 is TGTGCCAGCAGTTTACAACCGGGAGGGGCTGGAAACACCATATATTTT.

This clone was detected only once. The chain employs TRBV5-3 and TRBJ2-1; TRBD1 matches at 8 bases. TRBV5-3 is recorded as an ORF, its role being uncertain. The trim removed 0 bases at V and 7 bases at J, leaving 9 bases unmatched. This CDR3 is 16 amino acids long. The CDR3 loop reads CARSLGLGQGRNEQFF. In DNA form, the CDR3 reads TGTGCCAGAAGCTTGGGGCTAGGACAGGGCCGTAATGAGCAGTTCTTC.

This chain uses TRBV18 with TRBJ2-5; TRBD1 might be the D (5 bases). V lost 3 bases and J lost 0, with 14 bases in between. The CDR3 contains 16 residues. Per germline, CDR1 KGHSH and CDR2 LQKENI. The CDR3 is CASSPEGAWYQETQYF. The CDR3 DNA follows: TGTGCCAGCTCACCCGAAGGGGCCTGGTACCAAGAGACCCAGTACTTC.

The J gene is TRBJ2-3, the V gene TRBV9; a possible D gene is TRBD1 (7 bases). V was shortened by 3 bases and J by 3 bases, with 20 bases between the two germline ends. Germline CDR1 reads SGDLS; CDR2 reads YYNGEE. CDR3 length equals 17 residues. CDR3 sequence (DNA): TGTGCCAGCAGCGCGAGGGGGCCGGGAGAGGCGACAGATACGCAGTATTTT. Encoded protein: CASSARGPGEATDTQYF.

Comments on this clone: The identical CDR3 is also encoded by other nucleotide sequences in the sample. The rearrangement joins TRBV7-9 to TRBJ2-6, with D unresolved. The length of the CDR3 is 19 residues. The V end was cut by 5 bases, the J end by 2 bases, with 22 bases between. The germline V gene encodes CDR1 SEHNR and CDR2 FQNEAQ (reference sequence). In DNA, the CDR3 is TGTGCCAGCAGCCCACGGTCAGGTGTCAAGCTTCCTGGGGCCAACGTCCTGACTTTC. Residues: CASSPRSGVKLPGANVLTF.